Each of the 18 T cell receptor beta chains below was sequenced from the same sample in a study of control samples from healthy donors and cancer patients. Libraries were prepared by immunoSEQ multiplex PCR; TCRdb keeps only in-frame clonotypes and omits some of them. The sample consists of under 200,000 clones, around 93% of them appearing once. Material: blood. These receptors were collected from a woman in her sixties or seventies in good health.

This clone came up once. V and J are TRBV6-6 and TRBJ2-2; a possible D gene is TRBD1 (6 bases). The CDR3 runs to 14 residues. V was cut by 7 bases and J by 1 base, with 10 bases left in between. Germline-derived CDR1 and CDR2 are MNHNY and SVGAGI (reference sequence). The DNA of the CDR3 is TGTGCCAGCAAAGCAGGGGAGAACACCGGGGAGCTGTTTTTT. As protein: CASKAGENTGELFF.

The CDR3, as DNA: TGTGCCAGTAGTTTACGACTAGTTCTCCTTTGGGAGACCCAGTACTTC. Protein: CASSLRLVLLWETQYF. This chain joins TRBV19 and TRBJ2-5, with D tentatively TRBD2 (6 bases). The CDR3 has 16 amino acids. Germline V gives CDR1 LNHDA, CDR2 SQIVND (reference sequence). Between the trimmed V and J ends, which lost 5 bases and 5 bases, there was a span of 21 bases.

V is TRBV6-2 or TRBV6-3 and J is TRBJ2-7; 7 bases agree with TRBD1. V lost 5 bases and J lost 2; bases outside the gene matches: 3. The length of the CDR3 is 13 residues. Germline loops: CDR1 MNHEY, CDR2 SVGEGT. The CDR3 loop is CASSRGQTYEQYF. In nucleotides, the CDR3 is TGTGCCAGCAGTAGGGGACAGACCTACGAGCAGTACTTC.

This chain joins TRBV11-2 and TRBJ2-2, with D perhaps TRBD1 (5 bases). This CDR3 region has 15 residues. Per the germline V gene, CDR1 is SGHAT and CDR2 is FQNNGV. Trimming took off 5 bases at V and 7 bases at J, with 17 bases between the two ends. The CDR3 sequence: CASSLPRAKGGELFF. The CDR3 region has the DNA TGTGCCAGCAGCCTCCCCAGGGCCAAAGGCGGGGAGCTGTTTTTT.

The V gene is TRBV11-2, the J gene TRBJ1-1, with D maybe TRBD1 (5 bases). Germline values: CDR1 SGHAT, CDR2 FQNNGV. This CDR3 comprises 15 residues. V gave up 1 base and J gave up 3 bases, with 12 bases separating them. CDR3 loop: CASSLGFTGYTEAFF. The CDR3 nucleotides are TGTGCCAGCAGCTTAGGATTTACAGGTTACACTGAAGCTTTCTTT.

The rearrangement joins TRBV6-2 or TRBV6-3 to TRBJ2-1; D is undetermined. The ends were cut back, 5 bases at V and 6 bases at J, with 14 bases in the middle. In germline, CDR1 is MNHEY, CDR2 SVGEGT. The CDR3 extends over 14 amino acids. This CDR3 is CASSPWRSGNEQFF. As DNA, the CDR3 is TGTGCCAGCAGTCCCTGGCGCTCGGGCAATGAGCAGTTCTTC.

This chain joins TRBV7-2 and TRBJ2-3; maybe TRBD1 (5 bases). V lost 5 bases, J lost 5 bases, and 14 bases lay in between. This CDR3 has 14 residues. The germline V gene has CDR1 SGHTA and CDR2 FQGNSA. The CDR3 bases are TGTGCCAGCAGCCCCAGGGCCCTGGGAGATACGCAGTATTTT. This gives the protein CASSPRALGDTQYF.

The chain links TRBV6-6 to TRBJ1-2; D possibly corresponds to TRBD1 (6 bases). CDR3 length: 15 amino acids. Germline CDR1 is MNHNY and CDR2 is SVGAGI (reference sequence). Trimming took off 10 bases at V and 6 bases at J, with 24 bases between the two ends. The DNA of the CDR3 is TGTGCCAACAAGGGGGGCGCGGCGGGAGAAAATGGCTACACCTTC. Protein: CANKGGAAGENGYTF.

The rearrangement joins TRBV7-6 to TRBJ1-6; D is perhaps TRBD1 (6 bases). Germline V gene sequence: CDR1 SGHVS, CDR2 FNYEAQ. Trimming took off 1 base at V and 10 bases at J, with 14 bases between the two ends. The CDR3 contains 15 residues. This chain's CDR3 is CASSLVAQGNSPLHF. The CDR3 DNA reads as TGTGCCAGCAGCTTAGTGGCACAGGGTAACTCACCCCTCCACTTT.

Only one count was recorded for this clone. The V and J genes are TRBV6-4 and TRBJ1-2, with D maybe TRBD1 (6 bases). V lost 2 bases and J lost 2, with 9 bases in between. This CDR3 spans 14 amino acids. The germline gives CDR1 MRHNA, CDR2 SNTAGT. The CDR3 nucleotides read TGTGCCAGCAGTGACACGGGGGGCAACTATGGCTACACCTTC. This gives the protein CASSDTGGNYGYTF.

The chain combines TRBV10-2 with TRBJ2-2, with 11 nucleotides matching TRBD2. The trim removed 8 bases at V and 6 bases at J, leaving 8 bases unmatched. The germline CDR1 and CDR2 sequences are WSHSY and SAAADI. There are 15 residues in the CDR3. The CDR3, as DNA: TGCGCCAGCCACGCTAGCGGGGGGCCCCCCGGGGAGCTGTTTTTT. As protein: CASHASGGPPGELFF.

As regards this clone: The conserved phenylalanine or tryptophan normally closing the CDR3 is absent here, so this likely arose from a read error. Because the CDR3's place on the DNA is in doubt, the DNA is left out and the CDR3 is given as listed by TCRdb. This chain joins TRBV10-3 and TRBJ1-1. Germline V gene sequence: CDR1 ENHRY, CDR2 SYGVKD. The CDR3 contains 12 residues when both ends are counted. The chain's CDR3 is CAISVGGPEFSL.

The J gene is TRBJ1-5, the V gene TRBV18; 10 nucleotides match TRBD1. Germline V CDR1 and CDR2: KGHSH, LQKENI. The ends lost 0 bases at V and 1 base at J; junction bases unmatched: 3. The CDR3 runs 17 residues. For the CDR3, the DNA is TGTGCCAGCTCACCACCGTTGGGACAGGGGAGCAATCAGCCCCAGCATTTT. Translated: CASSPPLGQGSNQPQHF.

The chain joins TRBV7-8 to TRBJ1-2; D not certain. Germline CDR1 SGHVS, CDR2 FQNEAQ. The CDR3 is 14 amino acids. Deletions cut 3 bases from V and 2 bases from J, with 10 bases between. The CDR3 sequence is CASSFDKANYGYTF. The CDR3 nucleotides are TGTGCCAGCAGCTTCGACAAGGCCAACTATGGCTACACCTTC.

V and J are TRBV5-1 and TRBJ2-7; tentatively, D is TRBD2 (6 bases). Trimming stripped 0 bases from V and 4 bases from J, with 11 bases between. From germline, CDR1 is SGHRS and CDR2 YFSETQ. This CDR3 has 14 residues. The CDR3 region is CASSLDTGVYEQYF. The CDR3 nucleotides read TGCGCCAGCAGCTTGGATACGGGGGTGTACGAGCAGTACTTC.

This clone was picked up one time. The V and J genes are TRBV5-6 and TRBJ1-4; 12 nucleotides align to TRBD1. V was clipped by 1 base and J by 4 bases; unmatched bases: 8. The length of the CDR3 is 18 residues. CDR1 and CDR2 from the germline V gene are SGHDT and YYEEEE. The CDR3 here is CASSLIGTGGFNNEKLFF. The CDR3 region has the DNA TGTGCCAGCAGCTTGATTGGGACAGGGGGCTTTAATAATGAAAAACTGTTTTTT.

V is TRBV19 and J is TRBJ1-5; no clear D. The CDR3 totals 12 residues. From germline, CDR1 is LNHDA and CDR2 SQIVND (reference sequence). Trimming removed 5 bases at V and 3 bases at J, with 5 bases between. The CDR3 DNA reads as TGTGCCAGTAGTTCCCACAATCAGCCCCAGCATTTT. It translates to CASSSHNQPQHF. Filled out from reference TRBV19 and TRBJ1-5, the complete variable domain reads DGGITQSPKYLFRKEGQNVTLSCEQNLNHDAMYWYRQDPGQGLRLIYYSQIVNDFQKGDIAEGYSVSREKKESFPLTVTSAQKNPTAFYLCASSSHNQPQHFGDGTRLSIL.

The chain combines TRBV7-2 with TRBJ1-1; D gene unclear. CDR3 size: 14 residues. Germline V lookup: CDR1 SGHTA, CDR2 FQGNSA. V was clipped by 5 bases and J by 1 base, with 11 bases between them. The CDR3 here is CASSPTRQNTEAFF. The CDR3 region has the DNA TGTGCCAGCAGCCCAACTCGACAGAACACTGAAGCTTTCTTT.